These T cell receptor beta chains were read from a single sample in a study of blood T cells in healthy people across ages. A single record per CDR3 protein comes from TCRdb applying MiXCR to the 5' RACE reads. The sample holds around 1,000,000 distinct CDR3 sequences, less than 25% seen once. The same specimen was also included in a second study, on T cells of mothers and their children.

Input material: blood. These receptors originate from a girl aged 2-10 years in good health. The CDR3 runs from the conserved cysteine through the conserved F or W. The D gene is left open where the match is weak. Clone size is shown for a subset of rows, as once, few, many or a class of expanded clone.

>many|TRBV4-1|NA|TRBJ2-6
TGCGCCAGCAGCCAAAGTGGGTCTGGGGCCAACGTCCTGACTTTC
CASSQSGSGANVLTF
>NA|TRBV20-1|NA|TRBJ1-1
TGCAGTGCTAGTGCCGGATCCTACTACTCGAACACTGAAGCTTTCTTT
CSASAGSYYSNTEAFF
>few|TRBV27|NA|TRBJ1-1
TGTGCCAGCAGTCCAAGGGACGACACTGAAGCTTTCTTT
CASSPRDDTEAFF
>NA|TRBV2|NA|TRBJ1-2
TGTGCCAGCTATACCCTCTATGGCTACACCTTC
CASYTLYGYTF
>NA|TRBV5-1|NA|TRBJ2-7
TGCGCCAGCAGCTTGGAACACTGTTGCTACGAGCAGTACTTC
CASSLEHCCYEQYF
>NA|TRBV11-2|NA|TRBJ1-2
TGTGCCACCGCCAGGGATCCCTATGGCTACACCTTC
CATARDPYGYTF
>NA|TRBV7-9|TRBD2|TRBJ2-1
TGTGCCAGCAGCTCCCTAGCGGGAGGGCCCTCTGAGCAGTTCTTC
CASSSLAGGPSEQFF
>few|TRBV4-2|NA|TRBJ2-5
TGTGCCAGCAGCCAAGGGAACGAAGAGACCCAGTACTTC
CASSQGNEETQYF
>NA|TRBV29-1|TRBD2|TRBJ2-7
TGCAGCGTTTTTAGCGGGATTCCTCTTGAGCAGTACTTC
CSVFSGIPLEQYF
>once|TRBV5-1|NA|TRBJ2-5
TGCGCCAGCAGCTTGGGAGAGGGCGGTTTTCTGGAGACCCAGTACTTC
CASSLGEGGFLETQYF
>few|TRBV6-4|NA|TRBJ2-6
TGTGCCAGCAGTGTACAGGGTGTCGGGGCCAACGTCCTGACTTTC
CASSVQGVGANVLTF
>NA|TRBV6-6|NA|TRBJ1-2
TGTGCCAGCAGCACTTCTAACTATGGCTACCCCTTC
CASSTSNYGYPF
>NA|TRBV6-6|NA|TRBJ1-6
TGTGCCAGCGGGGGGCCGAATTCACCCCTCCACTTT
CASGGPNSPLHF
>NA|TRBV6-6|NA|TRBJ1-5
TGTGCCAGCAGTTATTCCCCTTTTGGGAGTTTCAATCAGCCCCAGCATTTT
CASSYSPFGSFNQPQHF
>few|TRBV6-5|NA|TRBJ1-1
TGTGCCAGCTCGGGTTGGGGACGAACAGGGACTGAAGCTTTCTTT
CASSGWGRTGTEAFF
>NA|TRBV7-3|NA|TRBJ2-3
TGTGCCAGCAGCCCATCGACTCCGACAGGTACGCAGTATTTT
CASSPSTPTGTQYF
>few|TRBV9|NA|TRBJ2-7
TGTGCCAGCAGCCCCGGGACCCTAAACAACGAGCAGTACTTC
CASSPGTLNNEQYF
>few|TRBV29-1|NA|TRBJ2-1
TGCAGCGCAGAGGCAGGGGTCAATGAGCAGTTCTTC
CSAEAGVNEQFF
>NA|TRBV6-2/TRBV6-3|NA|TRBJ1-1
TGTGCCACACGGGAATTAAGGGACACTGAAGCTTTCTTT
CATRELRDTEAFF
>NA|TRBV4-3|NA|TRBJ1-2
TGCGCCAGCAGCCAAGATTCGGGGGGATACTATGGCTACACCTTC
CASSQDSGGYYGYTF
>few|TRBV29-1|NA|TRBJ2-1
TGCAGCGTTGAAGAACGCGGGGCCCCTGGAGTCGGTGAGCAGTTCTTC
CSVEERGAPGVGEQFF
>few|TRBV7-9|NA|TRBJ2-7
TGTGCCAGCAGCAGACAAGGGACTCCGAGCTCCTACGAGCAGTACTTC
CASSRQGTPSSYEQYF
>NA|TRBV6-6|NA|TRBJ2-3
TGTGCCAGCAGTTACCTGGGGTCAGGAACAGATACGCAGTATTTT
CASSYLGSGTDTQYF
>NA|TRBV27|NA|TRBJ2-5
TGTGCCAGCAGTCCAGGCGTGGGGGAAGAGACCCAGTACTTC
CASSPGVGEETQYF
>NA|TRBV10-3|NA|TRBJ1-2
TGTGCCATCGGTCCGGCCACCAACTATGGCTACACCTTC
CAIGPATNYGYTF
>few|TRBV7-2|NA|TRBJ2-1
TGTGCCAGCAGCTTAGCGCCTAATCGTCAAGAGCAGTTCTTC
CASSLAPNRQEQFF
>NA|TRBV7-2|NA|TRBJ2-3
TGTGCCAGCAGCCCACTCGAGAGTTCGCAGTATTTT
CASSPLESSQYF
>few|TRBV18|NA|TRBJ2-3
TGTGCCAGCTCACTGCAGTTGGAGACAGATACGCAGTATTTT
CASSLQLETDTQYF
>NA|TRBV7-2|NA|TRBJ2-4
TGTGCCAGCAGCCCGCCGGGGGATCCGGATCAGTACTTC
CASSPPGDPDQYF
>NA|TRBV29-1|NA|TRBJ2-6
TGCAGCGTGGGAACTACTGGGGGAGATGGGGCCAACGTCCTGACTTTC
CSVGTTGGDGANVLTF
>NA|TRBV5-1|NA|TRBJ2-5
TGCGCCAGCAGCTTGGAAGGGGGGACACCTTTGGAGCAGTACTTC
CASSLEGGTPLEQYF
>NA|TRBV5-1|TRBD2|TRBJ2-7
TGCGCCAGCAGCTCGGGACTAGCGGGAACAGAGCAGTACTTC
CASSSGLAGTEQYF
>NA|TRBV24-1|TRBD2|TRBJ2-1
TGTGCCACCAGGGGACTAAGAGACAATGAGCAGTTCTTC
CATRGLRDNEQFF
>few|TRBV7-7|NA|TRBJ2-1
TGTGCTAGCAGCGTAGGGTCTGGTCCCTACAATGAGCAGTTCTTC
CASSVGSGPYNEQFF
>many|TRBV3-1|NA|TRBJ1-1
TGTGCCAGCAGCCAAGAAACACGGGTCTCTTCTGAAGCTTTCTTT
CASSQETRVSSEAFF
>few|TRBV20-1|TRBD2|TRBJ2-7
TGCAGTGTTAGTCAGGCAGCGGGAGTAAGCGAGCAGTACTTC
CSVSQAAGVSEQYF
>NA|TRBV29-1|TRBD1|TRBJ2-1
TGCAGCAGAGACAGGGGTGGGCGGGATGAGCAGTTCTTC
CSRDRGGRDEQFF
>NA|TRBV12-3/TRBV12-4|TRBD2|TRBJ2-7
TGTGCCAGCAGAAGACTAGCGGGGGGTCCGAGCTCCTACGAGCAGTACTTC
CASRRLAGGPSSYEQYF
>few|TRBV29-1|NA|TRBJ2-7
TGCAGCGGGTATTCAACTCCCTACGAGCAGTACTTC
CSGYSTPYEQYF
>few|TRBV11-2|NA|TRBJ2-4
TGTGCCAGCAGCCCTCTCTTAGAAAACATTCAGTACTTC
CASSPLLENIQYF
>many|TRBV29-1|NA|TRBJ1-2
TGCAGCGTCCATCACGCTAACTATGGCTACACCTTC
CSVHHANYGYTF
>once|TRBV18|TRBD2|TRBJ2-3
TGTGCCAGTTTACCCTTAATTAGCGGGAGAAATACGCAGTATTTT
CASLPLISGRNTQYF
>NA|TRBV28|TRBD2|TRBJ2-5
TGTGCCAACAGTCCCTTGGGCCCTAGCGGAATTCAAGAGACCCAGTACTTC
CANSPLGPSGIQETQYF
>few|TRBV5-1|NA|TRBJ1-5
TGCGCCAGCAGCCCGGGGGACGACAATCAGCCCCAGCATTTT
CASSPGDDNQPQHF
>NA|TRBV19|NA|TRBJ2-2
TGTGCCACCAAGGGGGGGTCCACCGGGGAGCTGTTTTTT
CATKGGSTGELFF
>NA|TRBV20-1|NA|TRBJ1-6
TGCAGTGCTAGAGACATACAGGCCCCAGTTTCACCCCTCCACTTT
CSARDIQAPVSPLHF
>NA|TRBV4-1|NA|TRBJ2-7
TGCGCCAGCAGCCAAGGACAGTACTCCTACGAGCAGTACTTC
CASSQGQYSYEQYF
>NA|TRBV29-1|TRBD2|TRBJ2-1
TGCAGCGTTGAAGGCACTAGCGTGAACAGTCCCCACAATGAGCAGTTCTTC
CSVEGTSVNSPHNEQFF
>NA|TRBV4-1|NA|TRBJ2-5
TGCGCCAGCAGCCAGGTGGGGAGGGGGAGTCAAGAGACCCAGTACTTC
CASSQVGRGSQETQYF
>few|TRBV7-9|NA|TRBJ2-4
TGTGCCAGCAGCTTTCCCGGGGAAGGGGAAAACATTCAGTACTTC
CASSFPGEGENIQYF
>NA|TRBV29-1|TRBD2|TRBJ2-1
TGCAGCGTTGGGCTAGCGGGAGATGAGCAGTTCTTC
CSVGLAGDEQFF
>NA|TRBV10-2|NA|TRBJ2-7
TGCGCCAGCAGTGAGGCCACACTCTACGAGCAGTACTTC
CASSEATLYEQYF